Below are 19 T cell receptor beta chains sequenced from a single sample in a study of blood T cell repertoires in COVID-19. The assay was immunoSEQ multiplex PCR, and TCRdb's table has in-frame clones only and misses some. The data show 200,000 to 250,000 clones, roughly nine tenths seen once. Sequenced input: PBMCs or T cells enriched from blood (not recorded which). These receptors were collected from a woman in her 30s with acute COVID-19.

The chain combines TRBV4-3 with TRBJ2-3, with TRBD2 as a possible D gene (5 bases). Germline CDR1 reads LGHNA; CDR2 reads YSLEER. The CDR3 runs to 17 residues. V was clipped by 0 bases and J by 2 bases, with 15 bases between them. CDR3 region: CASSQDLRETPTDTQYF. The CDR3 bases are TGCGCCAGCAGCCAAGATCTGAGGGAGACCCCCACAGATACGCAGTATTTT.

The chain recombines TRBV19 with TRBJ1-2, with a weak D call TRBD1 (6 bases). The CDR3 totals 13 residues. CDR1 is LNHDA and CDR2 is SQIVND in the germline V gene (reference sequence). V was trimmed by 6 bases and J by 1 base, leaving 9 bases between them. The CDR3 region has the DNA TGTGCCAGTAGACGGACAGTTAACTATGGCTACACCTTC. Translating it yields CASRRTVNYGYTF.

The chain's CDR3 is CASSPGINEQFF. CDR3 DNA sequence: TGTGCCAGCAGTCCAGGGATAAATGAGCAGTTCTTC. The chain joins TRBV3-1 (or the pseudogene TRBV3-2) to TRBJ2-1; a possible D gene is TRBD1 (5 bases). CDR3 size: 12 residues. V lost 6 bases, J lost 7 bases, and 10 bases lay in between. Germline V lookup: CDR1 LGHDT, CDR2 YNNKEL (reference sequence).

This rearrangement joins TRBV5-1 to TRBJ1-1, with D tentatively TRBD1 (5 bases). Germline V gene lookup returns CDR1 SGHRS and CDR2 YFSETQ. V lost 0 bases to trimming and J lost 6 bases, with 15 bases between them. CDR3 length equals 15 residues. The CDR3 DNA reads as TGCGCCAGCAGCTTGGAGGCGGGGGGAAGGGCTGAAGCTTTCTTT. Translating it yields CASSLEAGGRAEAFF. Combining the CDR3 with reference TRBV5-1 and TRBJ1-1 gives the whole variable domain KAGVTQTPRYLIKTRGQQVTLSCSPISGHRSVSWYQQTPGQGLQFLFEYFSETQRNKGNFPGRFSGRQFSNSRSEMNVSTLELGDSALYLCASSLEAGGRAEAFFGQGTRLTVV.

J is TRBJ2-7 and V is TRBV21-1; the D segment call TRBD1 is taken from the table without a DNA check. TRBV21-1 is a recognized pseudogene. The CDR3 sequence is 15 residues long. CDR3 amino acids: CASSIQGQHNYEQYF. DNA for the CDR3: TGTGCCAGCAGCATCCAGGGACAGCATAATTACGAGCAGTACTTC.

The CDR3 coding sequence is TGTGCCAGCAGTGAAATAAGCGGGGGTCCGGCACGCGGGGAGCTGTTTTTT. It translates to CASSEISGGPARGELFF. The chain employs TRBV2 and TRBJ2-2; 8 bases map to TRBD2. The germline V gene encodes CDR1 SNHLY and CDR2 FYNNEI. The V and J ends lost 2 bases and 7 bases, in that order; junction bases with no gene match: 12. The length of the CDR3 is 17 residues.

J is TRBJ1-1 and V is TRBV11-2, with D maybe TRBD1 (6 bases). The germline CDR1 and CDR2 sequences are SGHAT and FQNNGV. V dropped 5 bases and J dropped 4 bases, with 14 bases sitting between them. The CDR3 spans 14 residues. This CDR3 reads CASSPGAPATEAFF. CDR3 DNA: TGTGCCAGCAGCCCAGGGGCCCCGGCCACTGAAGCTTTCTTT.

CDR3 sequence reads: CASSRVETGELFF. The CDR3 region has the DNA TGTGCCAGCAGTCGGGTGGAGACCGGGGAGCTGTTTTTT. J is TRBJ2-2 and V is TRBV6-2 or TRBV6-3; D unclear. Germline V lookup: CDR1 MNHEY, CDR2 SVGEGT. The CDR3 sequence is 13 residues long. Trimming stripped 5 bases from V and 5 bases from J, with 9 bases between.

CDR3 sequence (DNA): TGTGCCAGCAGCTCGAAGGCGGGGCGGGAGTTTACAGATACGCAGTATTTT. This codes for CASSSKAGREFTDTQYF. This sequence joins TRBV7-2 and TRBJ2-3, with TRBD2 identical over 7 bases. CDR3 length equals 17 residues. From germline, CDR1 is SGHTA and CDR2 FQGNSA. Trimming took 4 bases from V and 3 from J; bases not matched to a gene: 13. Based on the CDR3 plus reference TRBV7-2 and TRBJ2-3, the full variable domain is GAGVSQSPSNKVTEKGKDVELRCDPISGHTALYWYRQSLGQGLEFLIYFQGNSAPDKSGLPSDRFSAERTGGSVSTLTIQRTQQEDSAVYLCASSSKAGREFTDTQYFGPGTRLTVL.

V is TRBV14 and J is TRBJ2-1, with a possible D match to TRBD1 (5 bases). Germline loops: CDR1 SGHDN, CDR2 FVKESK. This CDR3 has 12 amino acids. V was pared by 6 bases and J by 7 bases, with 10 bases between. CDR3 sequence (DNA): TGTGCCAGCAGTTCATCAGGGAATGAGCAGTTCTTC. Encoded protein: CASSSSGNEQFF.

This chain connects TRBV5-6 to TRBJ2-7; 8 nucleotides line up with TRBD1. V dropped 2 bases and J dropped 0; count of bases not matched to a gene: 10. Germline assignment: CDR1 SGHDT and CDR2 YYEEEE. The CDR3 totals 17 residues. The CDR3, as DNA: TGTGCCAGCAGCTTCACCGGGACAGGACCTTTCTCCTACGAGCAGTACTTC. It specifies CASSFTGTGPFSYEQYF. The whole variable domain, remainder taken from reference TRBV5-6 and TRBJ2-7, is DAGVTQSPTHLIKTRGQQVTLRCSPKSGHDTVSWYQQALGQGPQFIFQYYEEEERQRGNFPDRFSGHQFPNYSSELNVNALLLGDSALYLCASSFTGTGPFSYEQYFGPGTRLTVT.

A single count supports this clone. The rearrangement joins TRBV12-5 to TRBJ2-2; TRBD1 is a possible D gene (5 bases). Germline loops: CDR1 LGHNT, CDR2 FRNRAP. V was trimmed by 2 bases and J by 3 bases, leaving 7 bases between them. CDR3 length equals 14 residues. CDR3 amino acids: CASGLTGYTGELFF. DNA of the CDR3: TGTGCTAGTGGTTTGACAGGTTACACCGGGGAGCTGTTTTTT. Looking up the rest from reference TRBV12-5 and TRBJ2-2 gives the full variable domain: DARVTQTPRHKVTEMGQEVTMRCQPILGHNTVFWYRQTMMQGLELLAYFRNRAPLDDSGMPKDRFSAEMPDATLATLKIQPSEPRDSAVYFCASGLTGYTGELFFGEGSRLTVL.

The rearrangement joins TRBV20-1 to TRBJ2-7; TRBD1 aligns across 7 bases. This CDR3 comprises 11 residues. V was clipped by 0 bases and J by 10 bases; unmatched bases: 3. In germline, CDR1 is DFQATT, CDR2 SNEGSKA (reference sequence). In DNA form, the CDR3 reads TGCAGTGCTAGAGACGGACAGGTACAGTACTTC. This encodes CSARDGQVQYF.

The chain combines TRBV5-1 with TRBJ2-3; D gene uncertain. From germline, CDR1 is SGHRS and CDR2 YFSETQ. The ends were cut back, 7 bases at V and 3 bases at J, with 18 bases in the middle. The length of the CDR3 is 15 residues. The CDR3 region has the DNA TGCGCCAGCTCAGGCGCTATTAGAGAGACAGATACGCAGTATTTT. Residues: CASSGAIRETDTQYF.

The chain carries TRBV5-6 and TRBJ1-2; TRBD1 matches at 8 bases. The CDR3 has 15 amino acids. The V segment lost 7 bases and the J segment 6 bases; nucleotides outside the gene matches: 14. Germline assignment: CDR1 SGHDT and CDR2 YYEEEE. The CDR3 sequence: CASYSRDRFLNGYTF. In DNA form, the CDR3 reads TGTGCCAGCTACAGCCGGGACAGGTTTCTCAATGGCTACACCTTC.

J is TRBJ1-4 and V is TRBV9; D gene uncertain. CDR1 and CDR2 from the germline V gene are SGDLS and YYNGEE. Trimming left V 7 bases short and J 8 bases short, with 12 bases between. The CDR3 consists of 12 residues. The CDR3 is CASGSLGEKLFF. The DNA of the CDR3 is TGTGCCAGCGGGTCACTAGGGGAAAAACTGTTTTTT.

This clone was observed a single time. The J gene is TRBJ2-1, the V gene TRBV4-1; TRBD1 is a possible D gene (5 bases). Trimming left V 1 base short and J 6 bases short, with 10 bases between. The CDR3 has 14 amino acids. Germline lookup yields CDR1 MGHRA and CDR2 YSYEKL. CDR3 sequence reads: CASSQVGVVNEQFF. CDR3 nucleotide sequence: TGCGCCAGCAGCCAAGTAGGGGTGGTCAATGAGCAGTTCTTC.

J is TRBJ1-2 and V is TRBV5-4; 9 nucleotides line up with TRBD1. The germline V gene encodes CDR1 SGHNT and CDR2 YYREEE (reference sequence). The CDR3 is 16 amino acids. J lost 6 bases, V lost 0 bases, and 9 bases had no gene match. CDR3 protein: CASSLGGIRDRDGYTF. The CDR3, as DNA: TGTGCCAGCAGCTTGGGAGGTATCCGGGACAGGGATGGCTACACCTTC. Drawing the rest from reference TRBV5-4 and TRBJ1-2, the complete variable domain is ETGVTQSPTHLIKTRGQQVTLRCSSQSGHNTVSWYQQALGQGPQFIFQYYREEENGRGNFPPRFSGLQFPNYSSELNVNALELDDSALYLCASSLGGIRDRDGYTFGSGTRLTVV.

The chain links TRBV28 to TRBJ2-6; 7 nucleotides match TRBD2. Germline V CDR1 and CDR2: MDHEN, SYDVKM. V dropped 8 bases and J dropped 0; count of bases not matched to a gene: 4. CDR3 size: 15 residues. The DNA of the CDR3 is TGTGCCAGCGTATCGGGGGGCTCTGGGGCCAACGTCCTGACTTTC. Protein product: CASVSGGSGANVLTF.